This TCR beta chain was captured in a study of cytotoxic CD8 clonotypes in ibrutinib-treated CLL. General observations from the study: Sampling times, which were not matched between the groups, differed between sustained-remission patients and progressing patients.

Target depth was 1 in 200,000 to 1 in 1 million T cells, about 10x per clonotype. The repertoire was sequenced with immunoSEQ multiplex PCR; TCRdb's copy has only in-frame clones and lacks some. Of 250,000 to 350,000 clones in the sample, 65% to 85% were seen once. This clone was picked up one time. The antigen is not known. V was pared by 3 bases and J by 7 bases, with 19 bases between. The CDR3 is 16 residues long. In germline, CDR1 is KGHSH, CDR2 LQKENI. The V call is TRBV18, the J call TRBJ1-3; unclear D gene. Specimen: PBMCs, collected at disease progression, from a patient treated with ibrutinib. The receptor comes from a human donor with chronic lymphocytic leukemia. This CDR3 reads CASSPGQVTRWNTIYF. As DNA, the CDR3 is TGTGCCAGCTCACCCGGCCAGGTAACCAGGTGGAACACCATATATTTT.